This record concerns one T cell receptor beta chain sequence. Its antigen is undetermined. These data belong to a study of T cell responses to AZD1222 COVID-19 vaccine. Findings of the study overall: In the spike-specific TCR repertoire, nearly half reportedly target unmutated variant regions. Two AZD1222 doses significantly raised spike-specific TCR breadth and depth over controls.

Only in-frame clones appear in the TCRdb table, and some are missing; sequencing was by immunoSEQ multiplex PCR. In the table there are some 150,000 clones, 90% of which are singletons. The sequenced sample was peripheral blood, obtained on day 0 of AZD1222 vaccination. This TCR derives from an adult in good health.

DNA for the CDR3: TGTGCCAGCAAACAGGGGCCAACCTACGAGCAGTACTTC. This gives the protein CASKQGPTYEQYF. This chain uses TRBV2 with TRBJ2-7; TRBD1 matches at 7 bases. The V and J ends lost 7 bases and 2 bases, in that order; junction bases with no gene match: 5. The CDR3 runs 13 residues. Germline CDR1 reads SNHLY; CDR2 reads FYNNEI.